A selection of T cell receptor beta chains follows, all from one sample in a study of blood T cell repertoires in COVID-19. Measured with immunoSEQ multiplex PCR; TCRdb has only the in-frame clones, and not every one. The sample has 200,000 or so clones, 65% to 90% seen once. Material for sequencing was peripheral blood. Every receptor here comes from a man aged 50 to 59 with acute or convalescent COVID-19. CDR3s include the opening cysteine and the closing phenylalanine or tryptophan. Each record gives: D gene, J gene, clone size, V gene, CDR3 protein, CDR3 DNA. A D gene is named only where the DNA matches it firmly. Clone size appears in some rows only: once, few, many, or a class for an expanded clone.

TRBD1,TRBJ1-4,NA,TRBV2,CASRGFGTGRFKGEKLFF,TGTGCCAGCAGGGGCTTCGGGACAGGTAGATTTAAAGGTGAAAAACTGTTTTTT
TRBD1,TRBJ1-6,NA,TRBV19,CATADRGNSPLHF,TGTGCCACCGCCGACAGGGGAAATTCACCCCTCCACTTT
TRBD1,TRBJ2-7,NA,TRBV27,CASSSAGTGTYEQYF,TGTGCCAGCAGTTCCGCCGGGACAGGAACCTACGAGCAGTACTTC
TRBD1,TRBJ1-1,once,TRBV5-1,CASSATGINTEAFF,TGCGCCAGCAGCGCGACAGGGATTAACACTGAAGCTTTCTTT
NA,TRBJ1-1,NA,TRBV10-2,CASSPRTYTEAFF,TGCGCCAGCAGCCCTCGGACTTACACTGAAGCTTTCTTT
NA,TRBJ2-7,NA,TRBV9,CASSGGAGPRFSSEQYF,TGTGCCAGCAGCGGAGGGGCGGGACCCCGTTTCAGTTCCGAGCAGTACTTC
NA,TRBJ1-4,few,TRBV4-1,CASSQDPRQAQTNEKLFF,TGCGCCAGCAGCCAAGATCCTCGACAGGCCCAAACTAATGAAAAACTGTTTTTT
TRBD1,TRBJ1-5,NA,TRBV6-6,CASSYGSQGNNQPQHF,TGTGCCAGCAGTTACGGCTCACAGGGGAACAATCAGCCCCAGCATTTT
TRBD1,TRBJ2-5,once,TRBV10-1,CASSDRDRGLETQYF,TGCGCCAGCAGTGACCGGGACAGGGGGCTTGAGACCCAGTACTTC
TRBD2,TRBJ2-1,NA,TRBV6-1,CASSEVVWAASGGPTNEQFF,TGTGCCAGCAGTGAAGTAGTATGGGCGGCTAGCGGGGGCCCCACCAATGAGCAGTTCTTC
NA,TRBJ1-1,NA,TRBV6-5,CASSYSGPLNTEAFF,TGTGCCAGCAGTTACTCGGGGCCGTTGAACACTGAAGCTTTCTTT
NA,TRBJ1-2,NA,TRBV2,CASRPAGGFYGYTF,TGTGCCAGCAGACCCGCGGGGGGATTCTATGGCTACACCTTC
NA,TRBJ2-2,NA,TRBV18,CASEGEGYTGELFF,TGTGCCAGCGAGGGGGAAGGATACACCGGGGAGCTGTTTTTT
TRBD1,TRBJ1-5,NA,TRBV29-1,CSVAGQDNQPQHF,TGCAGCGTTGCGGGACAGGATAATCAGCCCCAGCATTTT
TRBD1,TRBJ1-2,few,TRBV3-1/TRBV3-2,CASSQDWGDDRAANYGYTF,TGTGCCAGCAGCCAAGATTGGGGGGACGACAGGGCTGCTAACTATGGCTACACCTTC
NA,TRBJ1-1,NA,TRBV6-1,CASSESASNTEAFF,TGTGCCAGCAGTGAAAGCGCCTCTAACACTGAAGCTTTCTTT
TRBD1,TRBJ2-3,NA,TRBV11-2,CASSLEGRGQTDTQYF,TGTGCCAGCAGCTTAGAAGGCAGGGGGCAAACAGATACGCAGTATTTT
TRBD1,TRBJ2-2,NA,TRBV4-1,CASSHGPGQATTGELFF,TGCGCCAGCAGCCATGGCCCGGGACAGGCGACCACCGGGGAGCTGTTTTTT
TRBD2,TRBJ2-3,NA,TRBV7-9,CASSQGTSGGITDTQYF,TGTGCCAGCAGCCAGGGGACTAGCGGGGGGATCACAGATACGCAGTATTTT
TRBD1,TRBJ1-6,NA,TRBV6-5,CASSYQDRLNSPLHF,TGTGCCAGCAGTTACCAGGACAGGTTGAATTCACCCCTCCACTTT
TRBD2,TRBJ2-3,NA,TRBV4-2,CASSQEVGTSGGTDTQYF,TGTGCCAGCAGCCAAGAGGTTGGCACTAGCGGGGGAACAGATACGCAGTATTTT
NA,TRBJ1-5,NA,TRBV5-5,CASSLAPFPGWDSNQPQHF,TGTGCCAGCAGCTTGGCCCCGTTTCCGGGGTGGGATAGCAATCAGCCCCAGCATTTT
TRBD2,TRBJ2-1,NA,TRBV5-4,CASSPKLAASYNEQFF,TGTGCCAGCAGCCCAAAACTAGCGGCTTCCTACAATGAGCAGTTCTTC
NA,TRBJ1-2,NA,TRBV19,CATQNSNYGYTF,TGTGCCACCCAAAACTCTAACTATGGCTACACCTTC
TRBD1,TRBJ2-5,NA,TRBV11-2,CASSLHFTGVQETQYF,TGTGCCAGCAGCCTCCACTTCACAGGGGTCCAAGAGACCCAGTACTTC
NA,TRBJ1-1,NA,TRBV5-1,CASSLSNPGMNTEAFF,TGCGCCAGCAGCTTGTCTAACCCCGGGATGAACACTGAAGCTTTCTTT
NA,TRBJ1-1,few,TRBV6-6,CASSPLERRGMNTEAFF,TGTGCCAGCAGTCCTTTGGAACGACGGGGAATGAACACTGAAGCTTTCTTT
NA,TRBJ2-3,NA,TRBV27,CASRTQGRGDTQYF,TGTGCCAGCAGGACCCAGGGAAGGGGAGATACGCAGTATTTT
TRBD1,TRBJ1-1,NA,TRBV19,CASSTYRGGTEAFF,TGTGCCAGTAGTACCTACAGGGGAGGTACTGAAGCTTTCTTT
TRBD1,TRBJ2-2,NA,TRBV7-6,CASRETGDAGELFF,TGTGCCAGCAGGGAAACAGGGGATGCCGGGGAGCTGTTTTTT
TRBD1,TRBJ1-4,NA,TRBV30,CAWSVRNRGNEKLFF,TGTGCCTGGAGTGTTAGGAACAGGGGGAATGAAAAACTGTTTTTT
NA,TRBJ1-5,NA,TRBV19,CASSGTYQPQHF,TGTGCCAGTAGTGGGACTTATCAGCCCCAGCATTTT
TRBD1,TRBJ1-3,NA,TRBV4-1,CASSVEGQSSGNTIYF,TGCGCCAGCAGCGTAGAGGGACAGAGTTCTGGAAACACCATATATTTT
NA,TRBJ2-2,NA,TRBV19,CASSIAHGGTGNTGELFF,TGTGCCAGTAGTATAGCCCACGGGGGGACAGGGAACACCGGGGAGCTGTTTTTT
TRBD1,TRBJ1-1,NA,TRBV6-6,CASRPDRVGTEAFF,TGTGCCAGCAGGCCGGACAGGGTGGGCACTGAAGCTTTCTTT
NA,TRBJ2-7,NA,TRBV11-2,CASSLSLTTGSEQYF,TGTGCCAGCAGCCTATCACTTACAACGGGGAGCGAGCAGTACTTC
NA,TRBJ1-2,NA,TRBV5-6,CASSLRTGHRSPFYGYTF,TGTGCCAGCAGCTTGCGAACGGGACATCGGTCCCCCTTCTATGGCTACACCTTC
TRBD1,TRBJ1-2,NA,TRBV6-5,CASSLDRNYGYTF,TGTGCCAGCAGTTTGGACAGGAACTATGGCTACACCTTC
NA,TRBJ1-1,NA,TRBV7-3,CASSLGAANTEAFF,TGTGCCAGCAGCTTAGGGGCCGCGAACACTGAAGCTTTCTTT
NA,TRBJ2-5,NA,TRBV11-2,CASRFHGVPGTQYF,TGTGCCAGCAGATTTCACGGTGTACCGGGGACCCAGTACTTC
NA,TRBJ1-2,NA,TRBV29-1,CSVGQGRGYTF,TGCAGCGTTGGCCAGGGGCGAGGCTACACCTTC
TRBD1,TRBJ2-2,NA,TRBV6-1,CASSGPGQANTGELFF,TGTGCCAGCAGTGGCCCCGGACAGGCGAACACCGGGGAGCTGTTTTTT
NA,TRBJ1-4,NA,TRBV6-2/TRBV6-3,CASSYSGSRGEKLFF,TGTGCCAGCAGTTACTCTGGATCCCGGGGGGAAAAACTGTTTTTT
NA,TRBJ1-1,few,TRBV5-1,CASSPNRDMNTEAFF,TGCGCCAGCAGCCCGAACAGGGACATGAACACTGAAGCTTTCTTT
NA,TRBJ1-3,NA,TRBV11-2,CASSLEYSRNTIYF,TGTGCCAGCAGCTTAGAATACAGCCGAAACACCATATATTTT
NA,TRBJ1-2,NA,TRBV19,CASSIDFRVNYGYTF,TGTGCCAGTAGTATAGATTTTCGGGTAAACTATGGCTACACCTTC
NA,TRBJ1-2,NA,TRBV6-5,CASSPGGHNYGYTF,TGTGCCAGCAGTCCGGGCGGACATAACTATGGCTACACCTTC
NA,TRBJ2-7,NA,TRBV6-5,CASSTAFSYEQYF,TGTGCCAGCAGCACAGCCTTTTCCTACGAGCAGTACTTC
NA,TRBJ2-3,NA,TRBV5-5,CASSTRTGTDTQYF,TGTGCCAGCAGCACCCGGACAGGCACAGATACGCAGTATTTT
NA,TRBJ1-1,NA,TRBV21-1,CASSSNTEAFF,TGTGCCAGCAGCTCTAACACTGAAGCTTTCTTT
TRBD2,TRBJ2-7,NA,TRBV5-4,CASSLRTSGEQYF,TGTGCCAGCAGCTTAAGGACTAGCGGCGAGCAGTACTTC